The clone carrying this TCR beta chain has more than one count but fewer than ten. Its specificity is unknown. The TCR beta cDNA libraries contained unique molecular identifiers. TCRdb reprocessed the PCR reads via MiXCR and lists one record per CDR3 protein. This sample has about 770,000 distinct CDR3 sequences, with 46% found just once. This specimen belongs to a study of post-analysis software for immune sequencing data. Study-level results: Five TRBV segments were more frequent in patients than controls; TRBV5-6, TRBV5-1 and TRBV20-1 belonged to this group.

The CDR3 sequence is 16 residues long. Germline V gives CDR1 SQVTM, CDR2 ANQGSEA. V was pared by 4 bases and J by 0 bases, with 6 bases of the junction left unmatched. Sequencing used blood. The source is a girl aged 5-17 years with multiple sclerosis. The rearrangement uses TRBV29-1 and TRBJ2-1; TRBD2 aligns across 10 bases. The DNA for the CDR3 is TGCAGCGTTGTTCGAGGACTAGCGGCCTCCTACAATGAGCAGTTCTTC. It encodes CSVVRGLAASYNEQFF.